The subject of this entry is one T cell receptor (beta chain). In its sample, this clonotype was seen a few times. Its cognate antigen has yet to be identified. Per-base quality was not reported, and no clone a single base away is much larger than it. In the germline V gene, CDR1 corresponds to SGHTA and CDR2 to FQGNSA. Including cysteine and phenylalanine, the CDR3 has 16 amino acids. Of the read, only the CDR3 DNA is kept; its 48 bases are in frame from base 1. The junction shows trimming of 1 base on V and 9 bases on J, plus 16 bases between the germline ends. This record comes from a study of response to subunit inactivated influenza vaccine (dated by TCRdb to 2016 to 2019). Context from the whole study: Deep quantitative profiling of the T cell receptor repertoire was used in the study to follow responses to a trivalent subunit inactivated influenza vaccine.

The library came from RT-PCR. The sample was run on an Illumina HiSeq 2500. TCRdb applied fastp at Q25 and MiXCR to the public reads, then kept only in-frame beta chains. All rows with the same CDR3 protein become a single entry with the most common DNA and genes. In this sample the table shows 800,000 or so distinct CDR3 sequences, 21% of which occur a single time. The ten largest make up 10% of the sample. General conclusions and limits of the study: According to the authors, only a limited number of new T cells may be recruited by each seasonal influenza vaccination.

The chain employs TRBV7-2 and TRBJ1-6; the D gene is perhaps TRBD1, on 6 matching bases. The TCR was taken from a man between 45 and 60 years old who received an inactivated influenza vaccine. Donor details come from another sample of the same person, matched by shared clones. The sequencing here drew on PBMCs from blood, taken roughly 5 days after vaccination. The CDR3 here reads CASSLEGWGGRSPLHF. DNA sequence: TGTGCCAGCAGCTTAGAGGGTTGGGGGGGGCGTTCACCCCTCCACTTT.